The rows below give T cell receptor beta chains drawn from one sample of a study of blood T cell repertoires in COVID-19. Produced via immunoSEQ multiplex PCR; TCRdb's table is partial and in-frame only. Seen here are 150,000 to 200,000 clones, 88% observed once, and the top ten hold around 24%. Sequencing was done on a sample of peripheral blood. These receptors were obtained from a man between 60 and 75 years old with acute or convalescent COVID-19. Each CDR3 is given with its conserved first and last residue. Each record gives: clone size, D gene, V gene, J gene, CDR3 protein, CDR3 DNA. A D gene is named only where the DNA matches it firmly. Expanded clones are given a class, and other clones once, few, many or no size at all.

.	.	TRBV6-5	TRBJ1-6	CASSSDRNSPLHF	TGTGCCAGCAGCTCTGACAGGAATTCACCCCTCCACTTT
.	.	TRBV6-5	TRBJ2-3	CASSYGSDTQYF	TGTGCCAGCAGTTACGGCTCAGATACGCAGTATTTT
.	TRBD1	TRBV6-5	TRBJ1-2	CASSYVGGAGYGYTF	TGTGCCAGCAGTTACGTAGGGGGCGCGGGCTATGGCTACACCTTC
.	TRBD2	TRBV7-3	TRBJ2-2	CASSLTSGRALGTGELFF	TGTGCCAGCAGCTTGACTAGCGGGAGGGCCCTCGGCACCGGGGAGCTGTTTTTT
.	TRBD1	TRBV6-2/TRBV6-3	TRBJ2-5	CASSYSRETGEETQYF	TGTGCCAGCAGTTACTCGAGGGAGACAGGGGAAGAGACCCAGTACTTC
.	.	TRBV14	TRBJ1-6	CASSQAGAYNSPLHF	TGTGCCAGCAGCCAAGCGGGGGCCTATAATTCACCCCTCCACTTT
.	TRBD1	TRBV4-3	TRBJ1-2	CASSQDLTGGIGYTF	TGCGCCAGCAGCCAAGATCTCACAGGGGGCATTGGCTACACCTTC
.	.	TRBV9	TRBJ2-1	CASSGTYNEQFF	TGTGCCAGCTCCGGTACCTACAATGAGCAGTTCTTC
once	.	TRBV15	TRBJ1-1	CATSRAENTEAFF	TGTGCCACCAGCAGAGCAGAGAACACTGAAGCTTTCTTT
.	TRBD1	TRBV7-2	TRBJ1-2	CASSLVAPDRGYGYTF	TGTGCCAGCAGCTTAGTTGCCCCGGACAGGGGCTATGGCTACACCTTC
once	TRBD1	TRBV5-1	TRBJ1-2	CASSLMQGAGYTF	TGCGCCAGCAGCTTAATGCAGGGGGCCGGCTACACCTTC
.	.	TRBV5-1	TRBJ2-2	CASKREPSTGELFF	TGCGCCAGCAAGAGGGAACCGAGCACCGGGGAGCTGTTTTTT
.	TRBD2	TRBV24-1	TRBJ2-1	CATSDTGTSGNEQFF	TGTGCCACCAGTGACACCGGGACTAGCGGGAATGAGCAGTTCTTC
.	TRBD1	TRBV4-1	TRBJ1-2	CASSQAGQGFYGYTF	TGCGCCAGCAGCCAAGCCGGACAGGGATTCTATGGCTACACCTTC
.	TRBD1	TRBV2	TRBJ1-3	CASCGGTGPYSGNTIYF	TGTGCCAGCTGTGGCGGGACAGGGCCCTACTCTGGAAACACCATATATTTT
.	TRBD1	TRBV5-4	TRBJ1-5	CASSLGGQGAGRQPQHF	TGTGCCAGCAGCTTGGGGGGACAGGGGGCAGGGAGGCAGCCCCAGCATTTT
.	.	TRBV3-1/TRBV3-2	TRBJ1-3	CASSQTPGNTIYF	TGTGCCAGCAGCCAGACTCCTGGAAACACCATATATTTT
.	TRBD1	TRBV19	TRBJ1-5	CASSIFTGGSNQPQHF	TGTGCCAGTAGTATATTCACAGGGGGAAGCAATCAGCCCCAGCATTTT
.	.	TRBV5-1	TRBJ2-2	CASSTDLMNTGELFF	TGCGCCAGCAGCACCGACTTGATGAACACCGGGGAGCTGTTTTTT
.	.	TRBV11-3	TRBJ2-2	CASSPRLDGELFF	TGTGCCAGCAGCCCCCGACTAGACGGGGAGCTGTTTTTT
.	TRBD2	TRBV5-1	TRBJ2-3	CASSFSGGDTQYF	TGCGCCAGCAGCTTTTCGGGAGGAGATACGCAGTATTTT
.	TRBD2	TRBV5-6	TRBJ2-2	CASRPGLARTGELFF	TGTGCCAGCAGACCGGGACTAGCGCGAACCGGGGAGCTGTTTTTT
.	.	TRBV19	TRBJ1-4	CASSTHRETNEKLFF	TGTGCCAGTAGTACGCACAGGGAAACTAATGAAAAACTGTTTTTT
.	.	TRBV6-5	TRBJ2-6	CATEDFSGANVLTF	TGTGCCACCGAGGACTTCTCTGGGGCCAACGTCCTGACTTTC
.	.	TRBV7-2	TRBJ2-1	CASSLADGRGVNNEQFF	TGTGCCAGCAGCTTAGCGGACGGGCGGGGTGTCAACAATGAGCAGTTCTTC
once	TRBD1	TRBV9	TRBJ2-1	CASSVETGTGVYNEQFF	TGTGCCAGCAGCGTCGAAACCGGGACAGGGGTGTACAATGAGCAGTTCTTC
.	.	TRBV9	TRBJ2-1	CASSVVPYNEQFF	TGTGCCAGCAGCGTAGTCCCATACAATGAGCAGTTCTTC
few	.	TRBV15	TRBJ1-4	CATSSPRGTNEKLFF	TGTGCCACCAGCAGTCCCCGGGGGACTAATGAAAAACTGTTTTTT
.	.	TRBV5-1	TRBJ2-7	CASSLVGGAYEQYF	TGCGCCAGCAGCTTGGTAGGGGGTGCCTACGAGCAGTACTTC